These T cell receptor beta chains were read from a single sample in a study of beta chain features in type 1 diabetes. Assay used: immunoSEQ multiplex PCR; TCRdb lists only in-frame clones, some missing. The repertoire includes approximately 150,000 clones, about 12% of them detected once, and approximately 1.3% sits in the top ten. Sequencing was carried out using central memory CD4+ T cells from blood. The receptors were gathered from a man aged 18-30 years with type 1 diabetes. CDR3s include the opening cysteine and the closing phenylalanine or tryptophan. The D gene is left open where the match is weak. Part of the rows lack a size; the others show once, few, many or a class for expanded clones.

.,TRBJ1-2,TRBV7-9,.,CASSPSGIGGYTF,TGTGCCAGCAGCCCCTCAGGGATTGGGGGCTACACCTTC
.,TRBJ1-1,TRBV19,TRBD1,CASSMIDRDWIEAFF,TGTGCCAGTAGTATGATCGACAGGGATTGGATTGAAGCTTTCTTT
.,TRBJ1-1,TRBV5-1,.,CASNVNPGFPNTEAFF,TGCGCCAGCAACGTTAATCCAGGGTTTCCGAACACTGAAGCTTTCTTT
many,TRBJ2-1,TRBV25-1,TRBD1,CASKDRALGEQFF,TGTGCCAGCAAGGACAGGGCCTTAGGGGAGCAGTTCTTC
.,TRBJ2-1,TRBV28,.,CASSLGGPRFYNEQFF,TGTGCCAGCAGTTTAGGGGGCCCCCGTTTCTACAATGAGCAGTTCTTC
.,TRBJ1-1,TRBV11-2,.,CASSLQVQNTEAFF,TGTGCCAGCAGCCTACAGGTCCAGAACACTGAAGCTTTCTTT
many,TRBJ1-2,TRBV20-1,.,CSATPGGYTF,TGCAGTGCTACCCCTGGGGGCTACACCTTC
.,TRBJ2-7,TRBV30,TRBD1,CAWSVLRTGNGNEQYF,TGTGCCTGGAGTGTACTCCGGACAGGGAATGGGAACGAGCAGTACTTC
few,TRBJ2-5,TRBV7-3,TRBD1,CASSFGTERETQYF,TGTGCCAGCAGCTTCGGGACAGAGAGAGAGACCCAGTACTTC
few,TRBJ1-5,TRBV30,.,CAWSNLGGADQPQHF,TGTGCCTGGAGTAACCTGGGGGGCGCGGATCAGCCCCAGCATTTT
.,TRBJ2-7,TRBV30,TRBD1,CAWDRTGVEQYF,TGTGCCTGGGACCGAACAGGGGTCGAGCAGTACTTC
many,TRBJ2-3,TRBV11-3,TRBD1,CASRQGGGTDTQYF,TGTGCCAGCAGACAGGGGGGAGGCACAGATACGCAGTATTTT
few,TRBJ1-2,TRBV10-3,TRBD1,CAISDPDRGQGGYTF,TGTGCCATCAGTGACCCCGACAGGGGGCAGGGTGGCTACACCTTC
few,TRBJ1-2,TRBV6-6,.,CASSRNRQSHYGYTF,TGTGCCAGCAGTCGGAATCGACAGTCACACTATGGCTACACCTTC
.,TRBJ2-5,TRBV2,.,CASSRTAETQYF,TGTGCCAGCAGTCGGACAGCGGAGACCCAGTACTTC
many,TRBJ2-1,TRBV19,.,CASSIFSGGYNEQFF,TGTGCCAGTAGTATATTTAGCGGCGGTTACAATGAGCAGTTCTTC
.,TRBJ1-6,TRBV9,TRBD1,CASSAGQEGSPLHF,TGTGCCAGCAGCGCGGGACAGGAGGGTTCACCCCTCCACTTT
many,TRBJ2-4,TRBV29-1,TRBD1,CSVQSGQGLLGDKNIQYF,TGCAGCGTTCAATCGGGACAGGGCCTCCTCGGGGACAAAAACATTCAGTACTTC
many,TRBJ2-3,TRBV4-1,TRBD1,CASSQGGGQGTRDTQYF,TGCGCCAGCAGCCAAGGCGGGGGACAGGGGACGCGGGATACGCAGTATTTT
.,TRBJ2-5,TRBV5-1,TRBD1,CASSLISGGYGETQYF,TGCGCCAGCAGCTTGATATCAGGGGGCTACGGGGAGACCCAGTACTTC
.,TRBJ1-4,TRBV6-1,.,CASSEAAGVNEKLFF,TGTGCCAGCAGTGAAGCAGCAGGCGTGAATGAAAAACTGTTTTTT
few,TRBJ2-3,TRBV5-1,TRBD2,CASSPGLVKDTQYF,TGCGCCAGCAGCCCCGGACTAGTGAAAGATACGCAGTATTTT
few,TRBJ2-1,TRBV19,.,CASSVHGDNEQFF,TGTGCCAGTAGCGTTCACGGGGATAATGAGCAGTTCTTC
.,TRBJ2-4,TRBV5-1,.,CASSLGDSDQNIQYF,TGCGCCAGCAGCTTGGGAGACAGTGACCAAAACATTCAGTACTTC
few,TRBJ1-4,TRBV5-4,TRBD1,CASSPTGPTDEKLFF,TGTGCCAGCAGCCCGACAGGGCCTACGGATGAAAAACTGTTTTTT
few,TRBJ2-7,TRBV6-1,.,CASSFRGPVGEQYF,TGTGCCAGCAGTTTCAGGGGACCCGTCGGCGAGCAGTACTTC
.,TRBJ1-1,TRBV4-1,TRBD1,CASSQDRDRGNTEAFF,TGCGCCAGCAGCCAAGATCGGGACAGGGGAAACACTGAAGCTTTCTTT
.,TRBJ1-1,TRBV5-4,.,CASSFKGPMNTEAFF,TGTGCCAGCAGCTTCAAGGGGCCCATGAACACTGAAGCTTTCTTT
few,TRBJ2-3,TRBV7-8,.,CASSSRTLGADTQYF,TGTGCCAGCAGCTCCCGGACTTTAGGGGCAGATACGCAGTATTTT